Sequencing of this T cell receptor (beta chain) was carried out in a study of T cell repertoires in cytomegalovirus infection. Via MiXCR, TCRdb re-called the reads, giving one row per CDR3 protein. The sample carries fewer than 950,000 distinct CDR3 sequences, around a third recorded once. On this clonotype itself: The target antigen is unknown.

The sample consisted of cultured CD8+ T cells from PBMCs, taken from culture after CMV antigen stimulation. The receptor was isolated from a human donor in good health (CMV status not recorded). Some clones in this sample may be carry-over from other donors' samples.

CDR3 in DNA: TGTGCCAGCAGTTACGAGAATCTCTACGAGCAGTACGTC. Its protein product is CASSYENLYEQYV. V gene TRBV6-2 or TRBV6-3 combines with J gene TRBJ2-7; no firm D call. Germline V gene lookup returns CDR1 MNHEY and CDR2 SVGEGT. With 2 bases removed from V and 3 bases from J, the gap between germline ends came to 8 bases. This CDR3 region has 13 residues.